This record looks at one T cell receptor (beta chain) sequence and its context. The sample is drawn from a study of CD8 T cells in Susac syndrome. It was with random hexamers that roughly 0.5 to 1 ug RNA was reverse transcribed. TCRdb re-called the immunoSEQ multiplex PCR reads with MiXCR, one entry per CDR3 protein. The sample has about 290,000 distinct CDR3 sequences, approximately 85% seen once. Germline V gene sequence: CDR1 MNHEY, CDR2 SVGEGT. Unmatched junction bases numbered 13, after V lost 7 bases and J lost 0 bases. The CDR3 is 17 residues long. Specimen: CD8+ T cells from PBMCs. This sequence originates from a human donor with multiple sclerosis. The rearrangement uses TRBV6-2 or TRBV6-3 and TRBJ2-5; TRBD2 matches at 8 bases. The CDR3 region is CASTPGPILADQETQYF. CDR3 sequence (DNA): TGTGCCAGCACTCCCGGACCGATACTAGCGGACCAAGAGACCCAGTACTTC.